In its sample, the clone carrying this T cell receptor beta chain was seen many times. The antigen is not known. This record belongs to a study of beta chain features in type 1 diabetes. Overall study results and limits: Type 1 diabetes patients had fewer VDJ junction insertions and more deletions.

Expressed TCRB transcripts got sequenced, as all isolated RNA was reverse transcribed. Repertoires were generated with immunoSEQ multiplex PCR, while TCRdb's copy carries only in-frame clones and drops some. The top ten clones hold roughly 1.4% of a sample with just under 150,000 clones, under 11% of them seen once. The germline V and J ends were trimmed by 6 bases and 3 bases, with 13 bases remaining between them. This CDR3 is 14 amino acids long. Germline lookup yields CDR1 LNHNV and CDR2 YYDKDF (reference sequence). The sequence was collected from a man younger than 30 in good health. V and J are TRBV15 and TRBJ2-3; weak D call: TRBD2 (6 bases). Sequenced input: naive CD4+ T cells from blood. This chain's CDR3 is CATSALAGTDTQYF. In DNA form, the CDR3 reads TGTGCCACCAGTGCACTAGCAGGAACAGATACGCAGTATTTT.